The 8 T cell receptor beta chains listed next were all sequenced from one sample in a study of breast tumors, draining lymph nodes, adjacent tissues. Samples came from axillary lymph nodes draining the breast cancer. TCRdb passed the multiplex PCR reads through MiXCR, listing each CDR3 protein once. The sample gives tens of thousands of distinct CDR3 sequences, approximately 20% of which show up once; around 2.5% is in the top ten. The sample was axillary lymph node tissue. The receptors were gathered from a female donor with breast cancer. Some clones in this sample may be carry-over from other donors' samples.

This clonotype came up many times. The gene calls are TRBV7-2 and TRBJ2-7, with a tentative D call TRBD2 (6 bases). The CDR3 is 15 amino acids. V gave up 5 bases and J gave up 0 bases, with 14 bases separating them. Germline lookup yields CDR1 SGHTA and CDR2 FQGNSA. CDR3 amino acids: CASSKDGGTSYEQYF. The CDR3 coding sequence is TGTGCCAGCAGCAAAGATGGCGGGACCTCCTACGAGCAGTACTTC.

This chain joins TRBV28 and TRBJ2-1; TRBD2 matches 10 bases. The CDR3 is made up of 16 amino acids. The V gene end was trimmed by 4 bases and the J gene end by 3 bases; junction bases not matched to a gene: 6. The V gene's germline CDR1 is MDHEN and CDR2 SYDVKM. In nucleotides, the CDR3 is TGTGCCAGCAGTTCACCGACTAGCGGGTTCTACAATGAGCAGTTCTTC. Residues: CASSSPTSGFYNEQFF. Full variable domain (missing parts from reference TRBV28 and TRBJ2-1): DVKVTQSSRYLVKRTGEKVFLECVQDMDHENMFWYRQDPGLGLRLIYFSYDVKMKEKGDIPEGYSVSREKKERFSLILESASTNQTSMYLCASSSPTSGFYNEQFFGPGTRLTVL.

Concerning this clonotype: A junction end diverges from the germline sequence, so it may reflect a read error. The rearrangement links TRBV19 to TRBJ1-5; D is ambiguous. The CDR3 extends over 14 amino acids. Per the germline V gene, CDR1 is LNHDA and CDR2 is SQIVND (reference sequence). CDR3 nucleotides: TGTGCCAGTAGAGCAGGACGGATCAATCAGCCCCGGCATTTT. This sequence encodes CASRAGRINQPRHF.

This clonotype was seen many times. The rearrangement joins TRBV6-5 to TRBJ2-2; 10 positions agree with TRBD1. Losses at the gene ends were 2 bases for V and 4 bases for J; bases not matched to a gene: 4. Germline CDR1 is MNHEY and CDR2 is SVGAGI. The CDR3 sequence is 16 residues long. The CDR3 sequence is CASSYPTGGGTGELFF. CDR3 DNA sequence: TGTGCCAGCAGTTACCCGACAGGGGGCGGCACCGGGGAGCTGTTTTTT.

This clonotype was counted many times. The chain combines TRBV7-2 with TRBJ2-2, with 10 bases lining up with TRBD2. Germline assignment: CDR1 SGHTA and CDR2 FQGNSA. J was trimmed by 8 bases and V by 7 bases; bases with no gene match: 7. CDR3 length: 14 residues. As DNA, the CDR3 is TGTGCCAGCAAGCGGGAGGGCCTCAGTGGGGAGCTGTTTTTT. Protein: CASKREGLSGELFF.

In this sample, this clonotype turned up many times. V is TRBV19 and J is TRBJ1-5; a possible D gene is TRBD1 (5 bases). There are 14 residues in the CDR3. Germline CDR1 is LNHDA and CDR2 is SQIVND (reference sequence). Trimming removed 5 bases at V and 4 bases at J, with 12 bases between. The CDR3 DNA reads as TGTGCCAGTAGTCCTCGACGGGGGAATCAGCCCCAGCATTTT. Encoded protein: CASSPRRGNQPQHF. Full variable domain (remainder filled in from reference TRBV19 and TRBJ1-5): DGGITQSPKYLFRKEGQNVTLSCEQNLNHDAMYWYRQDPGQGLRLIYYSQIVNDFQKGDIAEGYSVSREKKESFPLTVTSAQKNPTAFYLCASSPRRGNQPQHFGDGTRLSIL.

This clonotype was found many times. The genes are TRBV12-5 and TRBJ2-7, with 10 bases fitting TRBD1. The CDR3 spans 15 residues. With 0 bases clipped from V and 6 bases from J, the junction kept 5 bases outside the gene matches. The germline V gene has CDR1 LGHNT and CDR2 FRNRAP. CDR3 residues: CASGLVLGTGAEQYF. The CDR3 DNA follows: TGTGCTAGTGGTTTGGTACTTGGGACAGGGGCCGAGCAGTACTTC. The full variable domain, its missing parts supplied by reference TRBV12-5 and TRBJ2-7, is DARVTQTPRHKVTEMGQEVTMRCQPILGHNTVFWYRQTMMQGLELLAYFRNRAPLDDSGMPKDRFSAEMPDATLATLKIQPSEPRDSAVYFCASGLVLGTGAEQYFGPGTRLTVT.

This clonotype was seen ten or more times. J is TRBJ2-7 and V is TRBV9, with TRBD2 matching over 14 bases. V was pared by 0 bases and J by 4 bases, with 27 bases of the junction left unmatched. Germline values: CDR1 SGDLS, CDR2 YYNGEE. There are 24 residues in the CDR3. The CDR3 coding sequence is TGTGCCAGCAGCGTAGCCCCGGGGCCGGGACTAGCGGGAGACCCCCGAACCCGATCGTACGAGCAGTACTTC. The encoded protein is CASSVAPGPGLAGDPRTRSYEQYF.